This entry is about one T cell receptor (beta chain). The antigen is unknown. The data are from a study of cytomegalovirus exposure and HLA in healthy donors. General study results and limits: Data from an earlier analysis indicated that most TCR beta V segments were productive either about 87% or about 30% of the time. For presence/absence analyses, sequencing depth was assumed to be roughly uniform across donors.

Per the germline V gene, CDR1 is WSHSY and CDR2 is SAAADI. V was pared by 10 bases and J by 3 bases, with 18 bases between. This CDR3 spans 15 amino acids. Amplification used 60 Vbeta primers and 13 Jbeta primers. Using immunoSEQ multiplex PCR, the repertoire was profiled, and TCRdb retains in-frame clones only, with some absent. The sample holds over 200,000 clones, around 80% seen once. The chain employs TRBV10-2 and TRBJ2-2; maybe TRBD1 (5 bases). This TCR was recovered from a woman in her thirties or forties in good health and CMV-seropositive. Sequenced sample: PBMCs. In DNA, the CDR3 is TGCGCCACCTACGGTGTGCAGGGCGACACCGGGGAGCTGTTTTTT. It yields the protein CATYGVQGDTGELFF.